These T cell receptor beta chains were read from a single sample in a study of blood T cells in healthy people across ages. MiXCR, run by TCRdb on the 5' RACE reads, gives a single entry per CDR3 protein. The sample consists of 1.5 million to 2 million distinct CDR3 sequences, over 25% of them appearing once. Material for sequencing was blood. The receptors derive from a woman in her thirties in good health. Each CDR3 is given with its conserved first and last residue.

v_gene,j_gene,CDR3aa
TRBV2,TRBJ2-1,CASSTGLAPGGEQFF
TRBV7-2,TRBJ1-2,CASSQRTGFGYTF
TRBV6-5,TRBJ2-1,CASLRGYEQFF
TRBV29-1,TRBJ2-7,CSVELTDRYEQYF
TRBV25-1,TRBJ2-7,CASSVGRLPYEQYF
TRBV5-1,TRBJ1-2,CASSLGGTLYGYTF
TRBV6-1,TRBJ2-1,CASLHRGGTQFF
TRBV20-1,TRBJ2-7,CSAGTSREQYF
TRBV2,TRBJ1-2,CASRGNFDGYTF
TRBV28,TRBJ2-7,CASAYGPVNEQYF
TRBV5-1,TRBJ2-7,CASRPSLAGAYEQYF
TRBV9,TRBJ2-7,CASSVDPGGAASEQYF
TRBV6-5,TRBJ1-2,CASNPGGTGKDYTF
TRBV7-9,TRBJ2-5,CASRKGGEGKEQYF
TRBV10-3,TRBJ2-1,CATSGLEDNEQFF
TRBV5-1,TRBJ2-1,CASIQSGSSYNEQFF
TRBV7-2,TRBJ2-3,CASSPRGGLTDTQYF
TRBV4-1,TRBJ1-5,CASSPRQGGGQPQHF
TRBV6-2/TRBV6-3,TRBJ1-1,CASSRDRDADTEAFF
TRBV20-1,TRBJ2-1,CSASGGPPTSYNEQFF
TRBV27,TRBJ2-7,CAAEEEGGEQYF
TRBV11-2,TRBJ2-1,CASSLEGGGQGEQFF
TRBV20-1,TRBJ2-3,CSATTPSGGDRRDTQYF
TRBV20-1,TRBJ2-3,CSATSPREDADTQYF
TRBV29-1,TRBJ2-5,CSPLTRGETQYF
TRBV5-1,TRBJ1-4,CASSLQGGTNEKLFF
TRBV28,TRBJ1-4,CASSLPSSQGLRKLFF
TRBV28,TRBJ1-6,CATGDREENSPLHF
TRBV6-5,TRBJ1-1,CASSYSPKTEAFF
TRBV7-9,TRBJ2-3,CASSSTSISTATQYF
TRBV6-5,TRBJ2-4,CASSPTSGVGIQYF
TRBV20-1,TRBJ2-7,CSARVPSGGPSYEQYF
TRBV2,TRBJ1-2,CASSEARASNYGYTF
TRBV5-1,TRBJ2-4,CASSSGQGTKNIQYF
TRBV6-4,TRBJ2-4,CASSDSRPRETKNIQYF
TRBV7-2,TRBJ2-2,CASSLTAGANTGELFF
TRBV19,TRBJ2-7,CASMKDSSSYEQYF
TRBV2,TRBJ2-1,CAGSGSTSQKQFF
TRBV25-1,TRBJ1-2,CASSGRAGTNYGYTF
TRBV20-1,TRBJ2-6,CSAPGTAGRGANVLTF
TRBV5-1,TRBJ2-4,CASSWGGGNYNEQYF
TRBV6-2/TRBV6-3,TRBJ2-3,CASSYSLDTQYF
TRBV7-6,TRBJ1-1,CASSLVQGTGPEAFF
TRBV4-2,TRBJ2-4,CASSQGYQRRNIQYF